This is a list of T cell receptor beta chains from one sample in a study of blood T cell repertoires in COVID-19. Sequencing was performed with immunoSEQ multiplex PCR; in TCRdb, only in-frame clones are kept and a portion is missing. Of a few hundred thousand clones listed, 65% to 90% were seen once; the top ten hold 2% to 3%. Material: peripheral blood. The receptors stem from a woman aged 70 to 79 with COVID-19, enrolled during active disease. CDR3s include the opening cysteine and the closing phenylalanine or tryptophan. D genes are given only for firm matches. Expanded clones get a size class; other rows say once, few or many, or leave the size out.

14 . TRBD2 TRBJ2-1 TRBV7-9 TGTGCCAGCAGTTTAGCGGGAGGGCCCTTTGAGCAGTTCTTC CASSLAGGPFEQFF
15 . TRBD1 TRBJ1-2 TRBV27 TGTGCCAGCAGCGCCCGGGACAGGGTCCGGTATGGCTACACCTTC CASSARDRVRYGYTF
16 once . TRBJ1-5 TRBV10-3 TGTGCCATCAGTGAGTCGTGGGGGGGAAGCAATCAGCCCCAGCATTTT CAISESWGGSNQPQHF
13 . . TRBJ2-5 TRBV5-1 TGCGCCAGCAGCAACTCGGCGGGGGAGACCCAGTACTTC CASSNSAGETQYF
15 . TRBD1 TRBJ1-3 TRBV2 TGTGCCAGCAGTAGGGACAGGCCATCTGGAAACACCATATATTTT CASSRDRPSGNTIYF
16 . . TRBJ2-3 TRBV4-3 TGCGCCAGCAGCCTCTTTGCAGGGAATGAAGTAGATACGCAGTATTTT CASSLFAGNEVDTQYF
17 . TRBD2 TRBJ2-1 TRBV6-2/TRBV6-3 TGTGCCAGCAGTTACTCGATGATCTCAGCGGGAGACAATGAGCAGTTCTTC CASSYSMISAGDNEQFF
16 . . TRBJ1-1 TRBV4-2 TGTGCCAGCAGCCAGAATCCGAGAGGGATGAACACTGAAGCTTTCTTT CASSQNPRGMNTEAFF
15 . TRBD1 TRBJ1-2 TRBV19 TGTGCCAGTAGTATACGGACAGGGGGCCTCTATGGCTACACCTTC CASSIRTGGLYGYTF
15 . . TRBJ1-2 TRBV7-2 TGTGCCAGCAGCTCTGACATCTCCACTAACTATGGCTACACCTTC CASSSDISTNYGYTF
15 . TRBD1 TRBJ1-1 TRBV30 TGTGCCTGGAGTCTCTACAGGGGAGACAACACTGAAGCTTTCTTT CAWSLYRGDNTEAFF
17 . . TRBJ1-3 TRBV11-2 TGTGCCAGCAGCTTAAAGGCGATCTTCGGGGCTGGAAACACCATATATTTT CASSLKAIFGAGNTIYF
15 . . TRBJ1-6 TRBV19 TGTGCCAGTAGTATCGGTCTGGGGGGAGGATCACCCCTCCACTTT CASSIGLGGGSPLHF
16 . . TRBJ2-5 TRBV2 TGTGCCAGCAGTGCCGGTCTCGAGGTACTCCAAGAGACCCAGTACTTC CASSAGLEVLQETQYF
14 . . TRBJ2-3 TRBV7-2 TGTGCCAGCAGCTTATCATTTGGGCAAGATACGCAGTATTTT CASSLSFGQDTQYF
15 . TRBD1 TRBJ2-6 TRBV6-5 TGTGCCAGCAGCCCCGACAGGGCTGGGGCCAACGTCCTGACTTTC CASSPDRAGANVLTF
15 . . TRBJ2-5 TRBV6-5 TGTGCCAGCAGTATCCCAGGGGCTGCCCTGAGGACCCAGTACTTC CASSIPGAALRTQYF
14 . TRBD2 TRBJ2-3 TRBV11-2 TGTGCCAGCAGCTACACGCGGGAGTCAGATACGCAGTATTTT CASSYTRESDTQYF
13 . . TRBJ2-1 TRBV5-4 TGTGCCAGCAGTTATGACAGTAACAATGAGCAGTTCTTC CASSYDSNNEQFF
16 . TRBD1 TRBJ1-2 TRBV5-5 TGTGCCAGCAGCCCGGGACAGGGCCTCGCTAACTATGGCTACACCTTC CASSPGQGLANYGYTF
12 . . TRBJ2-5 TRBV4-2 TGTGCCAGCAGCCAACTCCAAGAGACCCAGTACTTC CASSQLQETQYF
14 . TRBD1 TRBJ1-2 TRBV24-1 TGTGCCACCAGTGATACAGGGGGTCACTATGGCTACACCTTC CATSDTGGHYGYTF
15 . TRBD1 TRBJ1-4 TRBV7-2 TGTGCCAGCAGCTTGTCCGGGACAGGGGACAAAAAACTGTTTTTT CASSLSGTGDKKLFF
15 . TRBD2 TRBJ2-5 TRBV11-2 TGTGCCAGCACCGAAGGGCGGGGGTTGGGGGAGACCCAGTACTTC CASTEGRGLGETQYF
17 . TRBD2 TRBJ2-7 TRBV4-2 TGTGCCAGCAGCAAGGGACTAGCGGGAGGAGGAGAGAACGAGCAGTACTTC CASSKGLAGGGENEQYF
13 many . TRBJ1-1 TRBV9 TGTGCCAGCAGCGGCAGAACGAACACTGAAGCTTTCTTT CASSGRTNTEAFF
13 . TRBD1 TRBJ2-5 TRBV6-5 TGTGCCAGCAGGTCGACAGGGGGAGAGACCCAGTACTTC CASRSTGGETQYF
15 . . TRBJ1-4 TRBV28 TGTGCCAGCAGTTTGGCCGAGGAGGTTCGGGAAAAACTGTTTTTT CASSLAEEVREKLFF
15 . . TRBJ2-1 TRBV11-3 TGTGCCAGCAGCTTTAAGGAGGCCTCATACAATGAGCAGTTCTTC CASSFKEASYNEQFF
13 . . TRBJ2-7 TRBV25-1 TGTGCCAGCAGTGAGACAGCAGCCTACGAGCAGTACTTC CASSETAAYEQYF
15 . . TRBJ2-7 TRBV2 TGTGCCAGCAGTGACAGAGGACAGTGGTTTCCCGAGCAGTACTTC CASSDRGQWFPEQYF
12 . TRBD2 TRBJ2-7 TRBV29-1 TGCAGCGGTTCTAGCGGGAGAAACGAGCAGTACTTC CSGSSGRNEQYF
17 . . TRBJ1-5 TRBV19 TGTGCCAGTACCCCGAGACCTGGGACACCTACTAATCAGCCCCAGCATTTT CASTPRPGTPTNQPQHF
15 . . TRBJ1-6 TRBV9 TGTGCCAGCAGCGAGGGCCTGGGGAGCGATTCACCCCTCCACTTT CASSEGLGSDSPLHF
16 few . TRBJ1-1 TRBV4-2 TGTGCCAGCAGCCAAGGAGCATGGGGGCTCGACGGGGAAGCTTTCTTT CASSQGAWGLDGEAFF
12 . . TRBJ2-7 TRBV11-2 TGTGCCAGCAGCTTAGATGGGCACGAGCAGTACTTC CASSLDGHEQYF
15 . TRBD2 TRBJ2-1 TRBV7-9 TGTGCCAGCAGCTTAGCTAGCGGGAGGCCCAATGAGCAGTTCTTC CASSLASGRPNEQFF
13 few TRBD1 TRBJ2-7 TRBV7-9 TGTGCCAGCAGCCCCCGAACAGGGGTGGAGCAGTACTTC CASSPRTGVEQYF
14 few . TRBJ2-5 TRBV10-3 TGTGCCATCAGTGAGTCAGGAGTGGGAGAGACCCAGTACTTC CAISESGVGETQYF
15 . . TRBJ1-4 TRBV7-2 TGTGCCAGCAGCTTAGCGCCAGGGCGGCTTGAAAAACTGTTTTTT CASSLAPGRLEKLFF